The 3 T cell receptor beta chains listed next were all sequenced from one sample in a study of blood T cells in healthy people across ages. PCR was performed a second time for about 6 to 11 cycles using a sample-barcoded 5' primer and a J-beta primer mix. TCRdb itself ran the 5' RACE reads through MiXCR, one entry per CDR3 protein. The table records about 1.1 million distinct CDR3 sequences, roughly two fifths of them present only once. The source material was blood. The receptors come from a man aged 18 to 30 in good health.

The chain employs TRBV6-1 and TRBJ1-6; no firm D call. This CDR3 contains 12 residues. Germline V gives CDR1 MNHNS, CDR2 SASEGT. The V gene lost 5 bases and the J gene lost 14 bases, with 13 bases spanning the gap. The CDR3 region is CASSPTNFALHF. The DNA of the CDR3 is TGTGCCAGCAGTCCCACAAATTTTGCCCTCCACTTT.

Of note for this clonotype: A much larger clone differs from this one at a single base, so this may be a read error. The rearrangement links TRBV4-3 to TRBJ1-2; 7 bases agree with TRBD1. V shed 2 bases and J 8 bases; nucleotides not matched to a gene: 11. Germline V gene sequence: CDR1 LGHNA, CDR2 YSLEER. This CDR3 has 15 residues. The CDR3 DNA sequence: TGCGCCAGCAGCCAAACGACAGGGAAAGCAGGAGGCTACACCTTC. Protein product: CASSQTTGKAGGYTF.

The table lists this clonotype with a few counts. The gene calls are TRBV6-6 and TRBJ2-7, with a weak D call TRBD1 (6 bases). CDR1 is MNHNY and CDR2 is SVGAGI in the germline V gene (reference sequence). The germline V and J ends were trimmed by 9 bases and 5 bases, with 14 bases remaining between them. This CDR3 region has 12 residues. CDR3 DNA sequence: TGTGCCAGGGGGGCCGACAGAAACGAGCAGTACTTC. It yields the protein CARGADRNEQYF.